The 16 T cell receptor beta chains in this list originate from one sample, sequenced in a study of T-cell memory formation after mild COVID-19. MiXCR was run by TCRdb on the 5' RACE reads, yielding one entry per CDR3 protein. This sample has fewer than 650,000 distinct CDR3 sequences; 15% to 20% occur once, and the top ten carry approximately 8.1%. Sequenced material: PBMCs or a T cell subset sorted from them (not recorded which). The receptors were gathered from an adult woman who had mild COVID-19 (a few samples of this study predate the infection). Cell type and time point are not known.

The chain combines TRBV13 with TRBJ2-7; perhaps TRBD2 as D (5 bases). V lost 0 bases to trimming and J lost 7 bases, with 13 bases between them. Germline-derived CDR1 and CDR2 are PRHDT and FYEKMQ (reference sequence). The CDR3 extends over 14 amino acids. CDR3 protein: CASSLGPGMGEQYF. In DNA, the CDR3 is TGTGCCAGCAGCTTAGGCCCGGGGATGGGTGAGCAGTACTTC.

V is TRBV5-1 and J is TRBJ1-1, with D perhaps TRBD1 (5 bases). There are 14 residues in the CDR3. Trimming shortened V by 3 bases and J by 3 bases, and 12 bases separated the two germline ends. The germline V gene has CDR1 SGHRS and CDR2 YFSETQ. CDR3 sequence: CASSWRGADTEAFF. The CDR3 bases are TGCGCCAGCAGCTGGAGAGGGGCGGACACTGAAGCTTTCTTT.

The CDR3 here is CATSDLPSGKSSYNEQFF. The CDR3 DNA reads TGTGCCACCAGTGATTTGCCTAGCGGGAAGAGCTCCTACAATGAGCAGTTCTTC. The chain links TRBV24-1 to TRBJ2-1; 9 nucleotides line up with TRBD2. The CDR3 length is 18 residues. Per the germline V gene, CDR1 is KGHDR and CDR2 is SFDVKD. The V segment lost 0 bases and the J segment 0 bases; nucleotides outside the gene matches: 5.

The CDR3 coding sequence is TGCGCCAGCAGCTCACAACCCCAGACAGGGGTGTCCTACAATGAGCAGTTCTTC. Its translation: CASSSQPQTGVSYNEQFF. The chain recombines TRBV5-1 with TRBJ2-1; 8 bases map to TRBD1. The CDR3 is 18 amino acids. The germline V gene has CDR1 SGHRS and CDR2 YFSETQ. V lost 3 bases and J lost 1; bases outside the gene matches: 12.

This clonotype was counted only a few times. The chain employs TRBV12-3 or TRBV12-4 and TRBJ1-3; D is uncertain. CDR3 size: 12 residues. Deletions cut 3 bases from V and 3 bases from J, with 3 bases between. CDR3 nucleotide sequence: TGTGCCAGCAGTTTCGGTGGAAACACCATATATTTT. Its protein is CASSFGGNTIYF.

The chain links TRBV11-3 to TRBJ2-7; D might be TRBD1 (6 bases). The germline gives CDR1 SGHNT, CDR2 YENEEA. V gave up 3 bases and J gave up 3 bases, with 12 bases separating them. This CDR3 has 14 amino acids. CDR3 nucleotide sequence: TGTGCCAGCAGCTTCTCGGGACAACTCTACGAGCAGTACTTC. This gives the protein CASSFSGQLYEQYF.

V is TRBV6-5 and J is TRBJ2-5; 7 nucleotides match TRBD2. The CDR3 is 15 residues long. Germline CDR1 reads MNHEY; CDR2 reads SVGAGI. The ends lost 6 bases at V and 2 bases at J; junction bases unmatched: 9. The CDR3 bases are TGTGCCAGCAGCCCGAAAGGACTAGTTCAAGAGACCCAGTACTTC. Translated, it gives CASSPKGLVQETQYF.

V usage is TRBV12-3 or TRBV12-4 and J usage is TRBJ2-1; the match to TRBD2 covers 14 bases. CDR3 length: 20 amino acids. Losses at the gene ends were 4 bases for V and 5 bases for J; bases not matched to a gene: 16. The CDR3 reads CASSSTTSGRAPWLDNEQFF. The CDR3 DNA follows: TGTGCCAGCAGTTCGACGACTAGCGGGAGGGCCCCGTGGTTGGACAATGAGCAGTTCTTC.

In its sample, this clonotype was seen many times. The J gene is TRBJ2-7, the V gene TRBV15; 9 bases agree with TRBD2. V shed 0 bases, J shed 6 bases, and the junction held 6 bases outside the gene matches. Germline V CDR1 and CDR2: LNHNV, YYDKDF (reference sequence). The CDR3 has 15 amino acids. The CDR3 DNA sequence: TGTGCCACCAGCAGAGATCGCGGGAGGGCCTCCGAGCAGTACTTC. This sequence encodes CATSRDRGRASEQYF.

The chain uses TRBV7-9 and TRBJ2-2; D possibly corresponds to TRBD1 (6 bases). The germline CDR1 and CDR2 sequences are SEHNR and FQNEAQ (reference sequence). CDR3 length equals 18 residues. V lost 2 bases, J lost 4 bases, and 20 bases lay in between. Written as DNA, the CDR3 is TGTGCCAGCAGCTTACGGGGTTCGCCAGGGGCCTCCACCGGGGAGCTGTTTTTT. It yields the protein CASSLRGSPGASTGELFF.

This clonotype showed up many times. The gene calls are TRBV7-9 and TRBJ1-1; TRBD1 aligns across 7 bases. The length of the CDR3 is 14 residues. Germline CDR1 is SEHNR and CDR2 is FQNEAQ (reference sequence). V was pared by 4 bases and J by 1 base, with 3 bases of the junction left unmatched. CDR3 residues: CASSSRDRNTEAFF. CDR3 DNA: TGTGCCAGCAGCTCCCGGGACAGGAACACTGAAGCTTTCTTT.

The chain uses TRBV7-6 and TRBJ2-1, with D possibly TRBD2 on 6 matching bases. V was trimmed by 5 bases and J by 8 bases, leaving 16 bases between them. Germline V CDR1 and CDR2: SGHVS, FNYEAQ. This CDR3 has 14 residues. The CDR3 protein is CASSPRDWGHEQFF. The CDR3 DNA reads TGTGCCAGCAGCCCCCGGGACTGGGGCCATGAGCAGTTCTTC.

V gene TRBV20-1 combines with J gene TRBJ2-3, with 8 positions matching TRBD2. Germline CDR1 DFQATT, CDR2 SNEGSKA (reference sequence). V gave up 3 bases and J gave up 5 bases; unmatched junction bases: 19. This CDR3 spans 18 amino acids. The CDR3 DNA sequence: TGCAGTGCTAGTCTTAGCGGGATGCCGAACCACACGGGAGATACGCAGTATTTT. Its protein is CSASLSGMPNHTGDTQYF.

In its sample, this clonotype was seen many times. The V gene is TRBV3-1, the J gene TRBJ2-1; D uncertain. V gave up 2 bases and J gave up 9 bases, with 11 bases separating them. The CDR3 length is 13 residues. Germline V lookup: CDR1 LGHDT, CDR2 YNNKEL (reference sequence). The CDR3 protein is CASSQFPVGEQFF. The CDR3, as DNA: TGTGCCAGCAGCCAATTCCCCGTAGGTGAGCAGTTCTTC.

This clonotype was observed a few times. V usage is TRBV24-1 and J usage is TRBJ2-7; 8 nucleotides match TRBD1. Unmatched junction bases numbered 9, after V lost 9 bases and J lost 6 bases. This CDR3 has 13 residues. The germline V gene has CDR1 KGHDR and CDR2 SFDVKD. The CDR3 nucleotides read TGTGCCACCCAATACCGACAGGGGCGCGAGCAGTACTTC. Its protein is CATQYRQGREQYF.

This clonotype has only a few counts. The rearrangement uses TRBV6-1 and TRBJ1-1, with 9 bases matching TRBD1. This CDR3 region has 13 residues. Trimming removed 7 bases from V and 5 bases from J; junction bases left unmatched: 5. The germline V gene has CDR1 MNHNS and CDR2 SASEGT. CDR3 nucleotides: TGTGCCAGCACCGGGACAGGGAATACTGAAGCTTTCTTT. It specifies CASTGTGNTEAFF.